The 9 T cell receptor beta chains below all came from one sample that was sequenced in a study of blood T cell repertoires in COVID-19. Sequencing used immunoSEQ multiplex PCR; TCRdb keeps in-frame clones, though not all of them. The sample has 160,000 or so clones, approximately 80% seen once. The sample comprised peripheral blood. These receptors came from a human donor in a cohort sampled during active COVID-19.

The sample holds one count of this clone. V gene TRBV28 combines with J gene TRBJ2-7; D might be TRBD2 (6 bases). V gave up 7 bases and J gave up 5 bases, with 9 bases separating them. The CDR3 is 11 residues long. Germline values: CDR1 MDHEN, CDR2 SYDVKM. This CDR3 reads CASNRGNEQYF. The CDR3 nucleotides are TGTGCCAGCAACCGGGGGAACGAGCAGTACTTC.

There are a few counts of this clone. This rearrangement joins TRBV28 to TRBJ1-1; 9 bases are a match to TRBD1. The trim removed 5 bases at V and 4 bases at J, leaving 5 bases unmatched. This CDR3 spans 14 amino acids. Germline V gives CDR1 MDHEN, CDR2 SYDVKM. CDR3 nucleotide sequence: TGTGCCAGCAGTGGACAGGGGTTGGGCACTGAAGCTTTCTTT. This codes for CASSGQGLGTEAFF. Complete variable domain (other parts from reference TRBV28 and TRBJ1-1): DVKVTQSSRYLVKRTGEKVFLECVQDMDHENMFWYRQDPGLGLRLIYFSYDVKMKEKGDIPEGYSVSREKKERFSLILESASTNQTSMYLCASSGQGLGTEAFFGQGTRLTVV.

This chain connects TRBV3-1 (or the pseudogene TRBV3-2) to TRBJ1-2, with D possibly matching TRBD1 (5 bases). Trimming left V 2 bases short and J 2 bases short, with 9 bases between. This CDR3 has 14 residues. Germline assignment: CDR1 LGHDT and CDR2 YNNKEL (reference sequence). CDR3 loop: CASSQPQGNYGYTF. The CDR3 DNA is TGTGCCAGCAGCCAACCCCAGGGCAACTATGGCTACACCTTC.

V gene TRBV3-1 (or the pseudogene TRBV3-2) combines with J gene TRBJ2-6, with 7 nucleotides matching TRBD1. The CDR3 spans 18 residues. Germline assignment: CDR1 LGHDT and CDR2 YNNKEL (reference sequence). Unmatched junction bases numbered 5, after V lost 0 bases and J lost 0 bases. The CDR3 here is CASSQEDRTFSGANVLTF. The CDR3 DNA reads as TGTGCCAGCAGCCAAGAGGACAGGACCTTCTCTGGGGCCAACGTCCTGACTTTC.

The chain recombines TRBV21-1 with TRBJ2-7; no check of the table's D call, TRBD2, against the DNA was made. TRBV21-1 is noted as a pseudogene. The CDR3 spans 13 residues. Here the CDR3 reads CASSKGGVYEQYF. DNA of the CDR3: TGTGCCAGCAGCAAAGGGGGGGTCTACGAGCAGTACTTC.

This chain joins TRBV4-2 and TRBJ1-3; 8 nucleotides match TRBD1. Germline V lookup: CDR1 LGHNA, CDR2 YNFKEQ. Losses at the gene ends were 4 bases for V and 2 bases for J; bases not matched to a gene: 1. This CDR3 spans 14 amino acids. In DNA form, the CDR3 reads TGTGCCAGCAGCCTCAGGGGGCCTGGAAACACCATATATTTT. Residues: CASSLRGPGNTIYF.

This chain connects TRBV6-5 to TRBJ2-3; 14 nucleotides align to TRBD2. The V gene end was trimmed by 11 bases and the J gene end by 4 bases; junction bases not matched to a gene: 5. This CDR3 is 14 amino acids long. Germline assignment: CDR1 MNHEY and CDR2 SVGAGI. DNA for the CDR3: TGTGCCGGGACTAGCGGGAGTATGGCAGATACGCAGTATTTT. Translation: CAGTSGSMADTQYF.

The chain carries TRBV4-1 and TRBJ2-7; D is undetermined. Trimming shortened V by 0 bases and J by 3 bases, and 6 bases separated the two germline ends. Germline V gene sequence: CDR1 MGHRA, CDR2 YSYEKL. The CDR3 covers 13 residues. The CDR3 region has the DNA TGCGCCAGCAGCCAAGAACCGGGCTACGAGCAGTACTTC. Amino acid sequence: CASSQEPGYEQYF.

This clone was counted a single time. The genes are TRBV7-8 and TRBJ1-4, with D possibly matching TRBD1 (5 bases). V was shortened by 2 bases and J by 6 bases, with 13 bases between the two germline ends. Germline V CDR1 and CDR2: SGHVS, FQNEAQ. This CDR3 comprises 15 residues. The CDR3 region is CASSLSGKNDEKLFF. The DNA for the CDR3 is TGTGCCAGCAGCTTATCAGGGAAGAATGATGAAAAACTGTTTTTT.